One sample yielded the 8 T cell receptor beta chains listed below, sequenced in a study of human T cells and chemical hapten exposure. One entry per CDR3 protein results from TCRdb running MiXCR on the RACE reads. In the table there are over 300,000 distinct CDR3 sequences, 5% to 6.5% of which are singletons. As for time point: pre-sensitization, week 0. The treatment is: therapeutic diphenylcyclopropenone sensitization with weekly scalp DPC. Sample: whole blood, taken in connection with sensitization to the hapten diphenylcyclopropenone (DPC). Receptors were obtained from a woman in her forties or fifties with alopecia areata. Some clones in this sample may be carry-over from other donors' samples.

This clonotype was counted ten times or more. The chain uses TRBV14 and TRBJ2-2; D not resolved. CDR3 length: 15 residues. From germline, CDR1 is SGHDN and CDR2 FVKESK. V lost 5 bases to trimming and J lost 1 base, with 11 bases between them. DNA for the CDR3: TGTGCCAGCAGCTCCCTAGTGGGGAACACCGGGGAGCTGTTTTTT. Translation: CASSSLVGNTGELFF.

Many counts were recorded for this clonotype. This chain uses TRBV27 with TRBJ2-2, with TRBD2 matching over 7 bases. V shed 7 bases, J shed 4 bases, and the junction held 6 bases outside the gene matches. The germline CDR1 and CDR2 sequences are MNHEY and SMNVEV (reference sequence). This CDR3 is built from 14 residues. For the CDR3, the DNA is TGTGCCAGCACTCGCGGGGGACTCACCGGGGAGCTGTTTTTT. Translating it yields CASTRGGLTGELFF.

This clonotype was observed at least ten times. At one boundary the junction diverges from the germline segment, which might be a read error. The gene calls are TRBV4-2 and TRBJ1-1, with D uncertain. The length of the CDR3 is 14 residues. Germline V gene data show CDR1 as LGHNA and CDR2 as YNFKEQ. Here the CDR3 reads CASSPPEFGRSVVF. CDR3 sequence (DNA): TGTGCCAGCAGCCCCCCCGAATTTGGACGGTCCGTAGTCTTT.

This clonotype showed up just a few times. Here the CDR3 reads CSARATLGTDTDTQYF. The CDR3, as DNA: TGCAGTGCTAGAGCCACCCTCGGGACCGACACCGATACGCAGTATTTT. The rearrangement links TRBV20-1 to TRBJ2-3, with D perhaps matching TRBD1 or TRBD2 (5 bases each). Germline CDR1 reads DFQATT; CDR2 reads SNEGSKA (reference sequence). V lost 1 base, J lost 6 bases, and 20 bases lay in between. This CDR3 is built from 16 residues.

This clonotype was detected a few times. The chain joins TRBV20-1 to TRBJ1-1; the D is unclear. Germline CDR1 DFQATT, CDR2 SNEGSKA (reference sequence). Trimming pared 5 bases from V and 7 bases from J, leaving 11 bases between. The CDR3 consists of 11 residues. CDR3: CSAVDYVEAFF. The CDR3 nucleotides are TGCAGTGCTGTTGATTACGTTGAAGCTTTCTTT.

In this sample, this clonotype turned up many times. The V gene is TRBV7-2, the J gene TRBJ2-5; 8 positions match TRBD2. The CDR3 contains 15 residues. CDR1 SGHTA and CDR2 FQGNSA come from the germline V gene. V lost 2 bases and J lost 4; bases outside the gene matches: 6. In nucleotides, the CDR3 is TGTGCCAGCAGCTTACGACGGGGGGGAGGAGAGACCCAGTACTTC. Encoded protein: CASSLRRGGGETQYF.

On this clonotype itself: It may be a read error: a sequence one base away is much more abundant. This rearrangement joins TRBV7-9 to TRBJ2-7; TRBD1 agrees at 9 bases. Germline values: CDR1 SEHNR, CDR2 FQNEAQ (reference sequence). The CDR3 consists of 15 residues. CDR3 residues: CASSGSGTGKYVQYF. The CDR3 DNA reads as TGTGCCAGCAGCGGGTCCGGGACAGGGAAATACGTGCAGTACTTC.

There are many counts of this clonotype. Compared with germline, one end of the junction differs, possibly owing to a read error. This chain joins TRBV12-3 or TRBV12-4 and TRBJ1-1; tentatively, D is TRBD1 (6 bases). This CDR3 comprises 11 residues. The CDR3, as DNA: TGCGCCAGCAGTCCAGGGGTTGAAGCTTTCTTT. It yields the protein CASSPGVEAFF.